This T cell receptor (beta chain) was sequenced in a study of T cell responses to AZD1222 COVID-19 vaccine. Study observations and caveats: Baseline testing showed seropositivity in only a handful of AZD1222 recipients. Vaccine-related CD4 TCRs covered spike, predominating at 160-218 and 743-854. Clonal diversity may have been underestimated in mostly white British donors. Only after the peak T cell response were repertoires sampled.

Sequenced by immunoSEQ multiplex PCR; TCRdb stores in-frame clones only, minus some. Counted here are around 200,000 clones, 88% occurring once; the ten biggest clones make up roughly 0.5%. With regard to this clone: What it recognizes is unknown.

This TCR derives from an adult in good health. Material: peripheral blood, obtained on day 0 of AZD1222 vaccination.

The chain's CDR3 is CSVPWVAGVLNEQFF. DNA for the CDR3: TGCAGCGTTCCCTGGGTAGCGGGAGTTTTAAATGAGCAGTTCTTC. V gene TRBV29-1 combines with J gene TRBJ2-1, with 9 nucleotides matching TRBD2. Germline lookup yields CDR1 SQVTM and CDR2 ANQGSEA. This CDR3 contains 15 residues. J lost 7 bases, V lost 5 bases, and 12 bases had no gene match.